Here is one T cell receptor (beta chain) with its context. Its antigen is as yet unknown. This sample was taken from a study of cytomegalovirus exposure and HLA in healthy donors. The study, taken as a whole, reports: Earlier analysis found most TCR beta V segments productive about 90% or about 30% of the time. The study listed 150 to 200 cytomegalovirus-associated TCR beta chains.

It was with 60 Vbeta and 13 Jbeta primers that the PCR ran. Profiled with immunoSEQ multiplex PCR; TCRdb holds only in-frame clones, not every one. The table records approximately 210,000 clones, about four fifths of them present only once. Though nominally healthy at sampling, donors likely had unrecorded immune exposures. CDR3 size: 14 residues. V shed 9 bases and J shed 1 base, with 15 bases lying between them. Looked up from germline, CDR1 is SNHLY and CDR2 is FYNNEI. The chain carries TRBV2 and TRBJ1-1; maybe TRBD1 (6 bases). The receptor was derived from a woman in her forties or fifties in good health and CMV-seropositive. Sequencing used PBMCs. CDR3 loop: CARSVGAQNTEAFF. The CDR3 DNA is TGTGCCAGGTCGGTGGGGGCCCAGAACACTGAAGCTTTCTTT.